The subject of this entry is one TCR beta chain. Its antigen remains unknown. This sample was taken from a study of naive and memory T cell subsets. Findings and limits, study-wide: Over 85% of naive TCR sequences appeared only once, unlike memory subsets. Diversity fell and Gini index rose from naive through CM, EM, EMRA.

Germline CDR1 is DFQATT and CDR2 is SNEGSKA (reference sequence). The CDR3 is made up of 16 amino acids. Unmatched junction bases numbered 6, after V lost 3 bases and J lost 1 base. The beta constant-region primer was an equimolar mix of two oligonucleotides covering TRBC1 and TRBC2. TCRdb itself ran the UMI-ligation and nested PCR reads through MiXCR, one entry per CDR3 protein. The data hold roughly 91,000 distinct CDR3 sequences, with about an eighth observed a single time. The sequencing sample was made of central memory CD4+ T cells from blood. The sequence was collected from a human donor in good health. This rearrangement joins TRBV20-1 to TRBJ1-5; TRBD1 matches 10 bases. The CDR3 bases are TGCAGTGCTAGTTTCCCGGACAGGGGGAGCAATCAGCCCCAGCATTTT. This sequence encodes CSASFPDRGSNQPQHF.